The 31 T cell receptor beta chains in this list originate from one sample, sequenced in a study of T cells in Graves' hyperthyroidism and ophthalmopathy. The source material, RNA transcripts, was used to amplify TCR beta CDR3 regions. An initial round of RT-PCR targeting the TCR CDR3 relied on the HTBI primer set. TCRdb passed the multiplex PCR reads through MiXCR, listing each CDR3 protein once. The sample comprises 500,000 to 800,000 distinct CDR3 sequences, 14% of which are singletons, and approximately 12% rests with the top ten. The material sequenced was blood. These receptors came from a woman aged 45 to 65 with Graves' ophthalmopathy.

This clonotype was observed a few times. CDR3 nucleotide sequence: TGTGCCAGCAGGACCGGGACCGAGAACACCGGGGAGCTGTTTTTT. It specifies CASRTGTENTGELFF. This chain joins TRBV28 and TRBJ2-2; possibly TRBD1 or TRBD2 for D (5 bases each). With 6 bases removed from V and 1 base from J, the gap between germline ends came to 12 bases. The CDR3 has 15 amino acids. In germline, CDR1 is MDHEN, CDR2 SYDVKM.

The table lists this clonotype with many counts. This sequence joins TRBV28 and TRBJ2-1; 8 bases are shared with TRBD2. The junction had 8 bases not matched to a gene; V was cut back by 6 bases and J by 7 bases. The germline gives CDR1 MDHEN, CDR2 SYDVKM. CDR3 length: 14 residues. The CDR3 sequence: CASRQPGLGNEQFF. For the CDR3, the DNA is TGTGCCAGCAGACAGCCGGGACTAGGTAATGAGCAGTTCTTC. Together with reference TRBV28 and TRBJ2-1, the CDR3 gives the full variable domain: DVKVTQSSRYLVKRTGEKVFLECVQDMDHENMFWYRQDPGLGLRLIYFSYDVKMKEKGDIPEGYSVSREKKERFSLILESASTNQTSMYLCASRQPGLGNEQFFGPGTRLTVL.

This clonotype was found a few times. V and J are TRBV6-2 or TRBV6-3 and TRBJ2-5, with 9 positions matching TRBD2. V was clipped by 8 bases and J by 5 bases; unmatched bases: 15. Germline CDR1 and CDR2: MNHEY and SVGEGT. The CDR3 length is 16 residues. CDR3 sequence reads: CASETGRGRAQETQYF. CDR3 DNA sequence: TGTGCCAGCGAAACAGGTCGCGGGAGGGCGCAGGAGACCCAGTACTTC.

The V and J genes are TRBV11-2 and TRBJ2-7; D unresolved. This CDR3 comprises 13 residues. Germline CDR1 reads SGHAT; CDR2 reads FQNNGV. The germline V and J ends were trimmed by 1 base and 6 bases, with 10 bases remaining between them. The CDR3 DNA reads as TGTGCCAGCAGCTTAGGGCGCGCCCCCGAGCAGTACTTC. Its protein product is CASSLGRAPEQYF.

The chain carries TRBV7-9 and TRBJ2-7, with D unclear. Germline assignment: CDR1 SEHNR and CDR2 FQNEAQ (reference sequence). The CDR3 extends over 15 amino acids. With 1 base removed from V and 0 bases from J, the gap between germline ends came to 10 bases. The CDR3 reads CASSLDAAYSYEQYF. The CDR3 DNA reads as TGTGCCAGCAGCTTAGATGCAGCCTACTCCTACGAGCAGTACTTC.

In this sample, this clonotype turned up many times. The V call is TRBV7-2, the J call TRBJ1-1; D is ambiguous. The CDR3 extends over 13 amino acids. Germline values: CDR1 SGHTA, CDR2 FQGNSA. Trimming removed 2 bases from V and 4 bases from J, with 8 bases in between. The CDR3 coding sequence is TGTGCCAGCAGCTTATCGAGGATCACTGAAGCTTTCTTT. It specifies CASSLSRITEAFF.

This clonotype was recorded many times. V is TRBV5-6 and J is TRBJ2-3, with 9 nucleotides matching TRBD1. CDR3 length: 16 amino acids. V dropped 4 bases and J dropped 2; count of bases not matched to a gene: 8. Germline CDR1 is SGHDT and CDR2 is YYEEEE. The DNA of the CDR3 is TGTGCCAGCAGCAACGGACAGGGGTCCTACACAGATACGCAGTATTTT. Translating gives CASSNGQGSYTDTQYF.

This clonotype came up many times. The rearrangement joins TRBV7-2 to TRBJ2-3; 7 bases map to TRBD2. This CDR3 is 14 amino acids long. Germline trimming cut 5 bases from V and 7 bases from J; bases unmatched to any gene: 9. The germline gives CDR1 SGHTA, CDR2 FQGNSA. The CDR3 region has the DNA TGTGCCAGCAGCGCTCGAAGGAGCGGGAATACGCAGTATTTT. Translation gives CASSARRSGNTQYF.

This clonotype was counted ten times or more. This chain connects TRBV7-2 to TRBJ1-2; 10 nucleotides agree with TRBD1. The CDR3 totals 15 residues. V lost 4 bases, J lost 4 bases, and 6 bases stayed unmatched. Germline-derived CDR1 and CDR2 are SGHTA and FQGNSA. CDR3 sequence reads: CASSSRQGASYGYTF. CDR3 DNA: TGTGCCAGCAGCTCCAGACAGGGGGCGAGCTATGGCTACACCTTC.

The chain couples TRBV7-2 to TRBJ2-7; D remains unclear. V was trimmed by 2 bases and J by 0 bases, leaving 8 bases between them. CDR1 SGHTA and CDR2 FQGNSA come from the germline V gene. This CDR3 spans 14 amino acids. CDR3 residues: CASSLYDSSYEQYF. The CDR3 DNA follows: TGTGCCAGCAGCTTATATGATAGCTCCTACGAGCAGTACTTC.

This clonotype has at least ten counts. This chain links TRBV6-1 with TRBJ1-2, with 10 bases lining up with TRBD1. Per germline, CDR1 MNHNS and CDR2 SASEGT. CDR3 length equals 16 residues. Trimming removed 5 bases from V and 3 bases from J; junction bases left unmatched: 9. CDR3 residues: CASSSPPGTGDYGYTF. CDR3 nucleotide sequence: TGTGCCAGCAGTTCGCCCCCCGGGACAGGGGACTATGGCTACACCTTC.

This clonotype was seen ten or more times. The gene calls are TRBV20-1 and TRBJ1-2; unclear D gene. CDR1 is DFQATT, CDR2 SNEGSKA, per germline (reference sequence). The CDR3 is 13 residues long. With 4 bases removed from V and 3 bases from J, the gap between germline ends came to 12 bases. CDR3 sequence (DNA): TGCAGTGCTAACAGTTATGGGGACTATGGCTACACCTTC. Its protein is CSANSYGDYGYTF.

This clonotype was seen repeatedly, ten times or more. The CDR3 region is CASSLARAGGLAGDGEQFF. In DNA form, the CDR3 reads TGTGCCAGCAGCTTAGCGCGTGCAGGGGGACTAGCGGGAGACGGTGAGCAGTTCTTC. This sequence joins TRBV7-9 and TRBJ2-1; 14 nucleotides line up with TRBD2. Trimming at V came to 0 bases and at J to 9 bases, leaving 13 bases not matched to a gene. Germline loops: CDR1 SEHNR, CDR2 FQNEAQ (reference sequence). This CDR3 has 19 residues.

There are many counts of this clonotype. The chain joins TRBV20-1 to TRBJ1-2; no firm D call. The germline CDR1 and CDR2 sequences are DFQATT and SNEGSKA (reference sequence). The CDR3 extends over 12 amino acids. Trimming cost V 7 bases and J 4 bases, with 13 bases left between them. The CDR3 DNA reads as TGCAGTGGAGGTTCTACCTTCTATGGCTACACCTTC. Amino acids: CSGGSTFYGYTF.

This clonotype occurred many times. The J gene is TRBJ1-2, the V gene TRBV11-2; TRBD1 might be the D (6 bases). V lost 1 base and J 2 bases, leaving 14 bases between the germline ends. The CDR3 length is 16 residues. The germline V gene has CDR1 SGHAT and CDR2 FQNNGV. The DNA for the CDR3 is TGTGCCAGCAGCTTAGCTCCTCGGGGGGCAAACTATGGCTACACCTTC. Protein product: CASSLAPRGANYGYTF.

This clonotype was detected only once. A much larger clonotype is one base distant, so this may be a read error. The rearrangement joins TRBV5-1 to TRBJ2-5; D is ambiguous. This CDR3 has 15 residues. Germline V CDR1 and CDR2: SGHRS, YFSETQ. The CDR3 is CANSLSGQYQETQYF. The CDR3, as DNA: TGCGCCAACAGCTTGAGTGGCCAGTACCAAGAGACCCAGTACTTC.

The sample holds many counts of this clonotype. This chain joins TRBV12-5 and TRBJ2-1; the D gene is possibly TRBD1 (6 bases). CDR3 length: 18 residues. Germline V lookup: CDR1 LGHNT, CDR2 FRNRAP. Trimming removed 3 bases at V and 0 bases at J, with 18 bases between. In DNA form, the CDR3 reads TGTGCTAGTGGTTTCCGGATGTGGGACACCAGCTCCTACAATGAGCAGTTCTTC. This gives the protein CASGFRMWDTSSYNEQFF.

In the case of this clonotype: The junction and the germline gene differ at one end; a read error may be behind it. The chain uses TRBV11-2 and TRBJ2-7; D remains unclear. The CDR3 is 14 residues long. The germline V gene encodes CDR1 SGHAT and CDR2 FQNNGV. The chain's CDR3 is CASSLGIGTYKQYF. The CDR3 region has the DNA TGTGCCAGCAGCTTGGGGATAGGAACCTACAAGCAGTACTTC.

The J gene is TRBJ1-1, the V gene TRBV6-1; TRBD1 might be the D (5 bases). Germline V CDR1 and CDR2: MNHNS, SASEGT. The V end lost 5 bases, the J end lost 1 base, and 11 bases lay between the germline ends. The CDR3 loop spans 14 amino acids. CDR3 nucleotide sequence: TGTGCCAGCAGTACATGGGGGGGGAACACTGAAGCTTTCTTT. It translates to CASSTWGGNTEAFF.

This rearrangement joins TRBV7-6 to TRBJ2-7, with 7 positions matching TRBD2. The CDR3 sequence is 19 residues long. Germline trimming cut 1 base from V and 0 bases from J; bases unmatched to any gene: 15. Germline values: CDR1 SGHVS, CDR2 FNYEAQ. CDR3 amino acids: CASSLVVGVSGGGSYEQYF. CDR3 DNA sequence: TGTGCCAGCAGCTTAGTAGTTGGCGTTTCGGGAGGAGGCTCCTACGAGCAGTACTTC.

In this sample, this clonotype turned up many times. The rearrangement uses TRBV7-9 and TRBJ1-5; D ambiguous. Trimming pared 4 bases from V and 0 bases from J, leaving 7 bases between. The CDR3 has 14 amino acids. Germline-derived CDR1 and CDR2 are SEHNR and FQNEAQ (reference sequence). This CDR3 reads CASSYQSSNQPQHF. CDR3 nucleotides: TGTGCCAGCAGCTACCAGAGTAGCAATCAGCCCCAGCATTTT.

This rearrangement joins TRBV19 to TRBJ2-1, with a tentative D call TRBD2 (5 bases). CDR1 is LNHDA, CDR2 SQIVND, per germline (reference sequence). V dropped 6 bases and J dropped 6 bases, with 12 bases sitting between them. The CDR3 runs to 13 residues. The CDR3 reads CASSKGVLNEQFF. CDR3 nucleotides: TGTGCCAGTAGCAAGGGAGTCCTCAATGAGCAGTTCTTC.

This clonotype was counted many times. The rearrangement links TRBV12-5 to TRBJ2-1, with a possible D match to TRBD2 (5 bases). This CDR3 contains 13 residues. The germline V gene has CDR1 LGHNT and CDR2 FRNRAP. The V and J ends lost 5 bases and 6 bases respectively, with 11 bases between them. CDR3 sequence: CASGESGGNEQFF. The CDR3 DNA sequence: TGTGCTAGTGGTGAAAGCGGTGGCAATGAGCAGTTCTTC.

This clonotype was picked up a small number of times. J is TRBJ2-3 and V is TRBV4-1; D is perhaps TRBD1 (5 bases). Germline loops: CDR1 MGHRA, CDR2 YSYEKL. The CDR3 covers 15 residues. V was cut by 1 base and J by 2 bases, with 10 bases left in between. The CDR3 sequence is CASSQVGAHTDTQYF. As DNA, the CDR3 is TGCGCCAGCAGCCAAGTTGGGGCCCACACAGATACGCAGTATTTT.

This clonotype was seen repeatedly, ten times or more. The chain employs TRBV27 and TRBJ2-5, with D unresolved. The CDR3 extends over 13 amino acids. Looked up from germline, CDR1 is MNHEY and CDR2 is SMNVEV (reference sequence). The germline V and J ends were trimmed by 6 bases and 1 base, with 9 bases remaining between them. CDR3 loop: CASSRPSQETQYF. In DNA form, the CDR3 reads TGTGCCAGCAGCCGACCCAGCCAAGAGACCCAGTACTTC.

The chain recombines TRBV9 with TRBJ1-3, with D perhaps TRBD1 (5 bases). The CDR3 length is 17 residues. Trimming pared 0 bases from V and 3 bases from J, leaving 16 bases between. Germline values: CDR1 SGDLS, CDR2 YYNGEE. The chain's CDR3 is CASSVDIRGAVGNTIYF. The DNA of the CDR3 is TGTGCCAGCAGCGTAGATATTAGGGGCGCCGTTGGAAACACCATATATTTT.

The V gene is TRBV20-1, the J gene TRBJ2-1; D is perhaps TRBD1 (5 bases). Germline V gene sequence: CDR1 DFQATT, CDR2 SNEGSKA (reference sequence). The V gene lost 6 bases and the J gene lost 4 bases, with 16 bases spanning the gap. CDR3 length: 14 residues. The CDR3 DNA follows: TGCAGTGCCAGGGTGAGGAATGGGTACAATGAGCAGTTCTTC. Translating gives CSARVRNGYNEQFF.

The V and J genes are TRBV6-5 and TRBJ1-2; a possible D gene is TRBD1 (5 bases). The CDR3 consists of 15 residues. The germline V and J ends were trimmed by 3 bases and 4 bases, with 15 bases remaining between them. Germline-derived CDR1 and CDR2 are MNHEY and SVGAGI. The CDR3 is CASSYSRQGAYGYTF. CDR3 DNA sequence: TGTGCCAGCAGTTATTCCCGGCAGGGCGCCTATGGCTACACCTTC.

This clonotype was counted ten times or more. The chain carries TRBV9 and TRBJ2-7; 10 bases line up with TRBD2. J was trimmed by 7 bases and V by 1 base; bases with no gene match: 8. Germline assignment: CDR1 SGDLS and CDR2 YYNGEE. The CDR3 runs 15 residues. CDR3 region: CASSVSLAGVSEQYF. The CDR3 region has the DNA TGTGCCAGCAGCGTAAGCCTAGCGGGAGTAAGTGAGCAGTACTTC.

The sample holds many counts of this clonotype. J is TRBJ2-1 and V is TRBV29-1, with D uncertain. V gave up 1 base and J gave up 4 bases, with 14 bases separating them. The CDR3 runs to 15 residues. CDR1 and CDR2 from the germline V gene are SQVTM and ANQGSEA. The CDR3 protein is CSVEGPVQKYNEQFF. The CDR3 nucleotides read TGCAGCGTTGAAGGGCCAGTACAAAAATACAATGAGCAGTTCTTC.

This clonotype showed up many times. This sequence joins TRBV7-2 and TRBJ1-5, with 9 nucleotides matching TRBD1. The CDR3 covers 17 residues. The germline gives CDR1 SGHTA, CDR2 FQGNSA. Trimming took 5 bases from V and 7 from J; bases not matched to a gene: 15. CDR3 in DNA: TGTGCCAGCAGCCGACGACAGGGGGGATGGCAGGAACAGCCCCAGCATTTT. Its translation: CASSRRQGGWQEQPQHF.